This is a list of T cell receptor beta chains from one sample in a study of blood T cells in healthy people across ages. TCRdb processed the 5' RACE reads anew with MiXCR; each CDR3 protein has one entry. This table holds more than 650,000 distinct CDR3 sequences, roughly 50% found once. The sequencing sample was made of blood. All receptors come from a man at least 80 years old in good health. Both conserved end residues are part of each CDR3. The D gene is left open where the match is weak. Rows may omit the clone size; those that give it use once, few, many or a size class.

D gene	clone size	V gene	J gene	CDR3 DNA	CDR3 protein
TRBD1	.	TRBV28	TRBJ1-4	TGTGCCAGCAGTGTGCGGCAGGGGGTGGAAAAACTGTTTTTT	CASSVRQGVEKLFF
TRBD1	.	TRBV20-1	TRBJ2-5	TGCAGTGCCTTCCCCCCCGGCAGGGGGTGGGAAGAGACCCAGTACTTC	CSAFPPGRGWEETQYF
.	.	TRBV20-1	TRBJ2-5	TGCAGTGGACTCACGGGGCCAGGGGCCCAGTACTTC	CSGLTGPGAQYF
.	.	TRBV5-6	TRBJ1-1	TGTGCCAGCAGCCCTGGGGCCCGGGCGATGAACACTGAAGCTTTCTTT	CASSPGARAMNTEAFF
TRBD1	few	TRBV27	TRBJ2-4	TGTGCCAGCAGCGCCCTCCGACCGCTTTACAGGGGGCGGGACATTCAGTACTTC	CASSALRPLYRGRDIQYF
TRBD1	.	TRBV29-1	TRBJ1-2	TGCAGCGTTTACGGGACAGGAGACTCCGGCTACACCTTC	CSVYGTGDSGYTF
TRBD2	.	TRBV12-3/TRBV12-4	TRBJ2-7	TGTGCCAGCACCCCAGCGGGAGGCCTCTCCTACGAGCAGTACTTC	CASTPAGGLSYEQYF
.	.	TRBV20-1	TRBJ2-1	TGCAGTGCTATGATTGCCACTCAATACAATGAGCAGTTCTTC	CSAMIATQYNEQFF
.	.	TRBV10-3	TRBJ2-5	TGTGCCATCAGTGAGCGTCGGCAGGGGATGGGAGAGACCCAGTACTTC	CAISERRQGMGETQYF
TRBD1	.	TRBV12-3/TRBV12-4	TRBJ2-1	TGTGCCAGCAGCTTGAAGGACAGGGGGCATCCTGAGCAGTTCTTC	CASSLKDRGHPEQFF
.	.	TRBV5-5	TRBJ2-2	TGTGCCAGCACCAGGGGCGGGAACACCGGGGAGCTGTTTTTT	CASTRGGNTGELFF
TRBD1	once	TRBV5-1	TRBJ1-5	TGCGCCAGCAGCTTGGCGGGACAGGGTAGTCAGCCCCAGCATTTT	CASSLAGQGSQPQHF
.	.	TRBV5-1	TRBJ2-1	TGCGCCAGCAGCTTGGCCCAGGGCCTGGCGGGTGAGCAGTTCTTC	CASSLAQGLAGEQFF
.	.	TRBV11-2	TRBJ2-7	TGTGCCAGCAGCTCCTGGGACAAGAGCTCCTACGAGCAGTACTTC	CASSSWDKSSYEQYF
.	few	TRBV28	TRBJ2-7	TGTGCCAGCACCCTGCGGGGCGGGACCTACGAGCAGTACTTC	CASTLRGGTYEQYF
.	.	TRBV7-2	TRBJ2-1	TGTGCCAGCAGCTTTAGTAGGGGGACACACAATGAGCAGTTCTTC	CASSFSRGTHNEQFF
TRBD1	few	TRBV5-5	TRBJ1-5	TGTGCCAGCAGCTTCCGGGACAGGGGAAATCAGCCCCAGCATTTT	CASSFRDRGNQPQHF
.	few	TRBV7-2	TRBJ1-2	TGTGCCAGCAGCCCCTCGATGGACAACTCCTATGGCTACACCTTC	CASSPSMDNSYGYTF
TRBD1	few	TRBV29-1	TRBJ2-7	TGCAGCGTTGCGAAACAGGGGGTGGACGAGCAGTACTTC	CSVAKQGVDEQYF
.	.	TRBV25-1	TRBJ1-2	TGTGCCAGCAGCCTAAATAACTATGGCTACACCTTC	CASSLNNYGYTF
.	few	TRBV12-3/TRBV12-4	TRBJ1-4	TGTGCCAGCAGTGGAGACTCGGTGGTTGAAAAACTGTTTTTT	CASSGDSVVEKLFF
.	.	TRBV19	TRBJ2-3	TGTGACAGTAGTCTAGCCGAGGGGTCGCCCCCCAGATACGCGTATTTT	CDSSLAEGSPPRYAYF
TRBD2	.	TRBV20-1	TRBJ2-1	TGCAGTGCTAGGGGGACTAGCGGGAGGGTCTCGAATGAGCAGTTCTTC	CSARGTSGRVSNEQFF
.	few	TRBV29-1	TRBJ2-1	TGCAGCGTTGAAGGGCCCTACAATGAGCAGTTCTTC	CSVEGPYNEQFF
.	.	TRBV20-1	TRBJ2-7	TGCAGTGCTAGAGATCCCAGGGCTCTATCCGAGCAGTACTTC	CSARDPRALSEQYF
.	.	TRBV24-1	TRBJ2-1	TGTGCCACCAGTGATTTAAGGGACTACAATGAGCAGTTCTTC	CATSDLRDYNEQFF
.	.	TRBV7-9	TRBJ2-1	TGTGCCAGCAGCTTAGTAGACAAGGGGCAGTTCTTC	CASSLVDKGQFF
TRBD1	.	TRBV6-5	TRBJ1-5	TGTGCCAGCAGTTGGGGGGAAACTCCGGGACAGGGGATGTGGGAGCCCCAGCATTTT	CASSWGETPGQGMWEPQHF
.	.	TRBV27	TRBJ1-2	TGTGCCAGCAGTTTGAACAGTGGGGGCTACACCTTC	CASSLNSGGYTF
TRBD1	few	TRBV12-3/TRBV12-4	TRBJ2-7	TGTGCCAGCAGTCGAAGTTGGACAGGGGGGAGGGAGCAGTACTTC	CASSRSWTGGREQYF
TRBD1	.	TRBV27	TRBJ1-2	TGTGCCAGCAGCCCGACAGGGGCCCTATATGGCTACACCTTC	CASSPTGALYGYTF
.	.	TRBV6-1	TRBJ1-2	TGTGCCAGCAGTGACTGGGGGGGAAGCGGCTACACCTTC	CASSDWGGSGYTF
.	.	TRBV19	TRBJ2-1	TGTGCCAGTAGTGTAAGGGGCGCAAACAATGAGCAGTTCTTC	CASSVRGANNEQFF
.	.	TRBV6-1	TRBJ1-2	TGTGCCAGCAGAGCCGATAACTATGGCTACACCTTC	CASRADNYGYTF
.	.	TRBV28	TRBJ2-7	TGTGCCAGCAGTATAGGACAGAGGAACGAGCAGTACTTC	CASSIGQRNEQYF
.	.	TRBV6-2/TRBV6-3	TRBJ2-1	TGTGCCAGCAGCCTCCGGGCCCTCAGCAACAATGAGCAGTTCTTC	CASSLRALSNNEQFF
TRBD2	.	TRBV2	TRBJ2-7	TGTGCCAGCAAACCCGGGACTAGCCCCTACGAGCAGTACTTC	CASKPGTSPYEQYF
TRBD1	once	TRBV20-1	TRBJ1-4	TGCAGTGCTATCATACAGGGGTCCATTAATGAAAAACTGTTTTTT	CSAIIQGSINEKLFF
TRBD2	.	TRBV12-3/TRBV12-4	TRBJ2-7	TGTGCCAGCAGTCCGGGGACTAGCGGGAGAATTAGGAGTGAGCAGTACTTC	CASSPGTSGRIRSEQYF